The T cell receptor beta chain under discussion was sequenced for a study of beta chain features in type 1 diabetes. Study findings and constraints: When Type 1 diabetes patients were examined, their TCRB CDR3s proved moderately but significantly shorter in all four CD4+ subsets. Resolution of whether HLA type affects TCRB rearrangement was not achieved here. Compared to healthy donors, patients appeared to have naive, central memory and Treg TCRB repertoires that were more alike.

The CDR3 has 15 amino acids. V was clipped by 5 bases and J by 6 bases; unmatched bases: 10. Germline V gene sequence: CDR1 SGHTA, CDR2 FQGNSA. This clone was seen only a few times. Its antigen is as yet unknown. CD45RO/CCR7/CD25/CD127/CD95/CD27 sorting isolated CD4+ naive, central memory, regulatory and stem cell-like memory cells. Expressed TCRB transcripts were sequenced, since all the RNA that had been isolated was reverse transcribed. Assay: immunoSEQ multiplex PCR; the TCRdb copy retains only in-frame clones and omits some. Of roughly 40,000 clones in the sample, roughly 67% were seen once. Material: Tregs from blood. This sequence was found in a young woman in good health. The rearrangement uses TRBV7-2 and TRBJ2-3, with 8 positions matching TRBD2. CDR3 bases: TGTGCCAGCAGCCCCGGGGGGGGCAGGAGGGATACGCAGTATTTT. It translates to CASSPGGGRRDTQYF.